The clone carrying this T cell receptor beta chain was seen repeatedly, ten times or more. The entry originates in a study of Graves' ophthalmopathy and Graves' hyperthyroidism. The CDR3 has 14 residues. Trimming removed 0 bases from V and 0 bases from J, with 7 bases in between. CDR1 SGHRS and CDR2 YFSETQ come from the germline V gene. Amplification from RNA transcripts yielded the TCR beta CDR3 regions. The first round was an RT-PCR with HTBI primers, and the second round was a multiplex PCR. One entry per CDR3 protein, called by TCRdb with MiXCR from the multiplex PCR reads. This table has 150,000 to 200,000 distinct CDR3 sequences, 35% to 45% appearing once.

The sequence derives from a man younger than 40 with Graves' ophthalmopathy. V is TRBV5-1 and J is TRBJ2-7, with D perhaps TRBD1 (6 bases). Sequences were obtained from peripheral blood. DNA of the CDR3: TGCGCCAGCAGCTTGGCAGGGGACTCCTACGAGCAGTACTTC. It yields the protein CASSLAGDSYEQYF.